The present T cell receptor beta chain was sequenced within a study of blood T cells in healthy people across ages. Study-level results: Underestimates were what the diversity estimates from one million T cells were considered to be. Long-lived donors had more naive CD4+ cells and higher diversity than aged donors.

As regards this clonotype: Its antigen is still unknown.

A second PCR of roughly 7 to 11 cycles used a sample-barcoded 5' primer and a J-beta primer mix. In TCRdb, the 5' RACE reads were re-called with MiXCR into one record per CDR3 protein. The sample records approximately 1.5 million distinct CDR3 sequences, roughly 43% being singletons. The receptor was isolated from a woman aged 18-35 years in good health. Sequencing input: blood.

CDR3 region: CASSQDFGSYTF. The CDR3 nucleotides are TGTGCCAGCAGCCAAGATTTTGGGAGCTACACCTTC. J is TRBJ1-2 and V is TRBV3-1; D is undetermined. This CDR3 has 12 amino acids. The germline V gene has CDR1 LGHDT and CDR2 YNNKEL (reference sequence). Trimming left V 0 bases short and J 9 bases short, with 8 bases between.